The entry below gives a single T cell receptor beta chain sequence along with its context. It has no known antigen specificity. No per-base quality is available; no much larger clone lies one base away. These data originate in a study of Ad26.COV2.S vaccination and SARS-CoV-2 variants (dated by TCRdb to the early 2020s). Regarding the research as a whole: Donors in the vaccine arm were drawn from COV1001, a multicentre, randomized, double-blind, placebo-controlled phase I-IIa trial testing Ad26.COV2.S in healthy adults. A total of 32 samples were included in the TCR-sequenced set, comprising roughly 19 Ad26.COV2.S vaccine recipients, 5 placebo recipients and 8 SARS-CoV-2 convalescent individuals. Ad26.COV2.S was given intramuscularly at 5x10^10 or 1x10^11 viral particles, as a single shot or as two shots 56 days apart. Participants in the trial were split at random into five groups of five each, receiving low-dose or high-dose Ad26.COV2.S once or twice, or else placebo on both occasions. Blinding of investigators to trial group allocation was maintained during experiments and outcome assessment. TCRbeta repertoire sequencing served as the tool for gauging how specific and how broad the SARS-CoV-2-reactive T cell receptors were following Ad26.COV2.S vaccination.

Taken with the paper, the label for treatment or condition translates to: over 15 received Ad26.COV2.S at low or high dose, single or two shots; roughly five received placebo; per-sample allocation not given. For vaccine and placebo recipients, the sequenced repertoires came from samples collected on day 63 after the first injection. Cohort 1b enrolled around 23 adults aged 18-55 years at a single site in Boston, USA, between 29 July and 7 August 2020. Ad26.COV2.S was a replication-incompetent adenovirus type 26 vector that expressed a prefusion-stabilized SARS-CoV-2 spike protein derived from the original Wuhan strain. Overall study outcomes, separate from this receptor: After vaccination, spike-specific CD8+ and CD4+ T cell responses were reported to show substantial breadth. According to the authors, total T cell responses may have been underestimated by the TCR breadth and depth analyses. The study was not powered for comparison of responses between vaccine doses or regimens. Spike-specific TCR breadth was higher in Ad26.COV2.S recipients than in placebo recipients (P = 0.0014). Comparable non-spike TCR breadth was observed between vaccine and placebo recipients, consistent with only spike being contained in the vaccine.

As encoded in the germline V gene (reference sequence), CDR1 is PRHDT while CDR2 is FYEKMQ. Cut back by 0 bases and 7 bases, the V and J ends lie 7 bases apart. Taken from cysteine to phenylalanine, the CDR3 has 14 residues. Just CDR3 DNA is preserved here, 42 bases in frame from base 1. The immunoSEQ Assay was used to sequence TCRbeta CDR3 regions. After extraction, genomic DNA underwent amplification by bias-controlled multiplex PCR, followed by high-throughput sequencing. On the authors' methods: To quantify the absolute abundance of each unique TCRbeta CDR3 region, sequences were collapsed and filtered. Usable DNA was measured by amplifying reference genes present in all nucleated cells, and TCRbeta template counts were normalized to that usable DNA to estimate T cell fraction. Repertoire TCRs were annotated as SARS-CoV-2-specific when V gene, CDR3 amino acid sequence and J gene were exactly matched to a known reactive TCR set. MIRA supplied the reference SARS-CoV-2 TCR set, which was filtered for enrichment in COVID-19-positive ImmuneCODE repertoires so that public or cross-reactive TCRs were removed. Using the MIRA antigens, annotated TCRs were further analysed by specific ORF or by position within an ORF. Breadth was defined as annotated unique rearrangements over total unique productive rearrangements; depth was the summed frequency of those rearrangements. Two-sided Wilcoxon rank-sum tests were used to compare TCR breadth between groups. TCRdb mirrors the immuneACCESS table, restricted to in-frame sequences. Some clones are absent from its copies; in checked studies, under half trace to an unresolved V gene, and the reason for the others is unknown. The V and J calls and clone size come from that table; D and trimming were worked out from the DNA. The sample data list roughly 500,000 clones, and approximately 92% of these were observed just once. The top ten clonotypes cover about 2.4% of the sample.

The rearrangement combines TRBV13 with TRBJ1-6; TRBD1 might be the D gene, on 5 matching bases. This TCR came from a person aged 18-65 years who received the Ad26.COV2.S COVID-19 vaccine or a placebo. The specimen was peripheral blood, collected in a trial of Ad26.COV2.S vaccine versus placebo. The bases are TGTGCCAGCAGCTTAGGAACAGGCAATTCACCCCTCCACTTT. It encodes CASSLGTGNSPLHF.